Each of the 9 T cell receptor beta chains below was sequenced from the same sample in a study of molecular identifiers for immune sequencing clone quantification. One entry per CDR3 protein, called by TCRdb with MiXCR from the PCR reads. Among 550,000 to 750,000 distinct CDR3 sequences, 15% to 20% were seen once, and the ten largest hold about 0.9%. The source material was naive CD8+ T cells from blood, with Jurkat cell RNA spiked in. The subset denotes: FACS-sorted CD8+CD4-CCR7+CD45RA+ naive T cells. The receptors come from a human donor in good health. Some libraries in this study had Jurkat cell RNA spiked in.

This clonotype was picked up many times. The genes are TRBV28 and TRBJ2-7; no definite D call. The CDR3 runs to 14 residues. Germline CDR1 MDHEN, CDR2 SYDVKM. V lost 1 base and J 2 bases, leaving 9 bases between the germline ends. The CDR3 nucleotides are TGTGCCAGCAGTTTATCCGGAGCACCCTACGAGCAGTACTTC. This gives the protein CASSLSGAPYEQYF.

This clonotype was picked up a small number of times. The chain links TRBV7-9 to TRBJ2-2, with D possibly matching TRBD1 (6 bases). The CDR3 length is 15 residues. The germline V gene has CDR1 SEHNR and CDR2 FQNEAQ (reference sequence). V lost 5 bases and J 4 bases, leaving 14 bases between the germline ends. The CDR3 DNA follows: TGTGCCAGCAGCCTGACACAGGGTACCACCGGGGAGCTGTTTTTT. Its protein product is CASSLTQGTTGELFF.

This clonotype was observed many times. CDR3 sequence reads: CASSPFSSTDTQYF. CDR3 DNA: TGTGCCAGCAGTCCGTTCAGCAGCACAGATACGCAGTATTTT. V usage is TRBV12-3 or TRBV12-4 and J usage is TRBJ2-3; D call uncertain. V was clipped by 5 bases and J by 0 bases, with 9 bases between them. The CDR3 has 14 amino acids.

This clonotype was detected ten times or more. The V gene is TRBV4-1, the J gene TRBJ1-6, with D possibly TRBD1 on 5 matching bases. This CDR3 comprises 16 residues. CDR1 is MGHRA and CDR2 is YSYEKL in the germline V gene. V lost 2 bases, J lost 5 bases, and 13 bases lay in between. In DNA form, the CDR3 reads TGCGCCAGCAGCCAAAGAAAGACAGATGATAATTCACCCCTCCACTTT. This encodes CASSQRKTDDNSPLHF.

The table lists this clonotype with many counts. The rearrangement uses TRBV6-2 or TRBV6-3 and TRBJ2-7; 8 positions agree with TRBD1. Trimming cost V 5 bases and J 4 bases; bases outside gene matches: 4. From germline, CDR1 is MNHEY and CDR2 SVGEGT. The CDR3 has 13 amino acids. The CDR3 DNA reads TGTGCCAGCAGTGCAGGGGGCTCGTACGAGCAGTACTTC. Its translation is CASSAGGSYEQYF.

A word on this clonotype: Being one base from a much bigger clone, this may be a read error. The rearrangement links TRBV9 to TRBJ2-7, with D possibly TRBD2 on 6 matching bases. Germline V gives CDR1 SGDLS, CDR2 YYNGEE. This CDR3 is built from 15 residues. CDR3 DNA: TGTACCAGCAGCGCCCACGGGGGTAGAGCCTACGAGCAGTACTTC. It translates to CTSSAHGGRAYEQYF.

In regard to this clonotype: A clone one base away is much larger, so this may be a read error. The V gene is TRBV9, the J gene TRBJ1-4, with 7 bases fitting TRBD1. This CDR3 comprises 15 residues. V was pared by 7 bases and J by 7 bases, with 13 bases of the junction left unmatched. In germline, CDR1 is SGDLS, CDR2 YYNGEE. As DNA, the CDR3 is TGTGCCAGCGGCCCGTCGACAGGGCAAGGTGAAAAACTGTTTTTT. It codes for CASGPSTGQGEKLFF.

The table lists this clonotype with many counts. The V call is TRBV29-1, the J call TRBJ2-7, with TRBD2 as a possible D gene (5 bases). V dropped 7 bases and J dropped 0 bases, with 13 bases sitting between them. The CDR3 length is 13 residues. Germline CDR1 and CDR2: SQVTM and ANQGSEA. Here the CDR3 DNA reads TGCAGCGCCCGGGATACTAGCTCCTACGAGCAGTACTTC. Translation gives CSARDTSSYEQYF.

Note on this clonotype: Since a much larger clone is just one base distant, this may be a read error. The chain joins TRBV5-1 to TRBJ2-5; no firm D call. The DNA end lines up better with TRBJ2-7; the J call may be wrong. The CDR3 totals 14 residues. CDR1 and CDR2 (germline): SGHRS, YFSETQ. Written as DNA, the CDR3 is TGCGCCGGCAGCTTGGCGAGTACCTCCTACGAGCAGTACTTC. The encoded protein is CAGSLASTSYEQYF.